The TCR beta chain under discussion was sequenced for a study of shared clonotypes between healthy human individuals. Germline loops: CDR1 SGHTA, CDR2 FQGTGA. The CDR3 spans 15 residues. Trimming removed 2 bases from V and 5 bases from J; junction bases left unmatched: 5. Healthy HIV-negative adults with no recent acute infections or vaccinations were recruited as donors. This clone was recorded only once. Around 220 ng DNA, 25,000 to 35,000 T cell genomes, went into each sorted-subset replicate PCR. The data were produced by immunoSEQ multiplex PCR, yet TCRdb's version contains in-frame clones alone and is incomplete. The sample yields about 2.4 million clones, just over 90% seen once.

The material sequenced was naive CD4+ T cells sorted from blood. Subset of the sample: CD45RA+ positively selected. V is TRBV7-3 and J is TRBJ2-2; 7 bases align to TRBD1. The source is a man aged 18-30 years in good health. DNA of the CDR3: TGTGCCAGCAGCTTAGTAGGGGGCGATACCGGGGAGCTGTTTTTT. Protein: CASSLVGGDTGELFF.